The present TCR beta chain was sequenced within a study of T cell repertoires in cytomegalovirus infection. Study-wide background: It can be stated that public TCR beta signatures indicated CMV infection as well as a matching HLA type.

Germline V gene data show CDR1 as DFQATT and CDR2 as SNEGSKA (reference sequence). The junction had 7 bases not matched to a gene; V was cut back by 3 bases and J by 2 bases. CDR3 length: 14 residues. Notes on the study in general: Clonotype analysis showed dominance of the ex vivo response by HLA-C-restricted CMV-specific TCR beta clonotypes.

On this clonotype: Its target is not known.

MiXCR, applied by TCRdb to the reads, yields one record per CDR3 protein. Found here are approximately 190,000 distinct CDR3 sequences, 8% to 10% of them singletons; the top ten hold about 5%. Sequencing used PBMCs. The TCR was taken from a human donor in good health (CMV status not recorded). Some clones in this sample may be carry-over from other donors' samples. The chain is built from TRBV20-1 and TRBJ2-7; TRBD2 aligns across 7 bases. As DNA, the CDR3 is TGCAGTGCTAGGTCACTAGCGCTCGCCTACGAGCAGTACTTC. Translation: CSARSLALAYEQYF.